This is a list of T cell receptor beta chains from one sample in a study of blood T cells in healthy people across ages. MiXCR was run by TCRdb on the 5' RACE reads, yielding one entry per CDR3 protein. This table holds around 1,000,000 distinct CDR3 sequences, approximately 38% found once. The sequenced sample was blood. All receptors come from a young man in good health. Each CDR3 is given with its conserved first and last residue. D genes are given only for firm matches. Clone size is shown for a subset of rows, as once, few, many or a class of expanded clone.

D gene	clone size	V gene	J gene	CDR3 DNA	CDR3 protein
.	.	TRBV5-6	TRBJ2-7	TGTGCCAGCAGCTTCGTGTCCAGCTCCTACGAGCAGTACTTC	CASSFVSSSYEQYF
.	.	TRBV29-1	TRBJ2-3	TGCAGCGTTGACGGACCAGATACGCAGTATTTT	CSVDGPDTQYF
.	many	TRBV29-1	TRBJ2-1	TGCAGCGTTGTGGACAGTCTTAGTGGTGAGCAGTTCTTC	CSVVDSLSGEQFF
.	.	TRBV4-3	TRBJ2-1	TGCGCCAGCAGCCAAGATTGGGGGGGCGGGGACAATGAGCAGTTCTTC	CASSQDWGGGDNEQFF
TRBD2	medium-sized	TRBV12-3/TRBV12-4	TRBJ2-7	TGTGCCAGCAGTTTACAAGCGGGGGGGCCTCACGAGCAGTACTTC	CASSLQAGGPHEQYF
TRBD1	.	TRBV12-5	TRBJ2-2	TGTGCTAGTGGTTTTGGACAGGGTAGAAGCACCGGGGAGCTGTTTTTT	CASGFGQGRSTGELFF
TRBD2	.	TRBV12-5	TRBJ2-1	TGTGCTAGTGTACTATCTAGCGGGGGGCAGAATGAGCAGTTCTTC	CASVLSSGGQNEQFF
.	few	TRBV9	TRBJ2-2	TGTGCCAGCAGCCTCATGGGGGGAAGTCCCGGGGAGCTGTTTTTT	CASSLMGGSPGELFF
.	.	TRBV13	TRBJ1-6	TGTGCCAGCAGCCCCGAGGAGGGAGCGCATAATTCACCCCTCCACTTT	CASSPEEGAHNSPLHF
.	few	TRBV6-1	TRBJ1-6	TGTGCCAGCAGTGAAGGGGTCCCTAATTCACCCCTCCACTTT	CASSEGVPNSPLHF
.	.	TRBV20-1	TRBJ2-7	TGCAGTGTAGTCGATACCTACGAGCAGTACTTC	CSVVDTYEQYF
.	few	TRBV5-5	TRBJ2-3	TGTGCCAGCAGCTTGGGCGGCGGGGAAACAGATACGCAGTATTTT	CASSLGGGETDTQYF
.	.	TRBV18	TRBJ2-1	TGTGCCAGCTCCCGAGACAGCTTGGGCAATGAGCAGTTCTTC	CASSRDSLGNEQFF
.	.	TRBV7-9	TRBJ2-7	TGTGCCAGCAGCAACGCCGGTTCCTACGGGCAGTACTTC	CASSNAGSYGQYF
TRBD2	.	TRBV20-1	TRBJ2-3	TGCAGTGCTGGGGGGGAAAGCACAGATACGCAGTATTTT	CSAGGESTDTQYF
.	.	TRBV27	TRBJ1-5	TGTGCCAGCAGTTTAGTTTGGAATCAGCCCCAGCATTTT	CASSLVWNQPQHF
.	.	TRBV3-1	TRBJ1-6	TGTGCCAGCAGCCAAGCGAAGGGTTCACCCCTCCACTTT	CASSQAKGSPLHF
.	.	TRBV6-5	TRBJ1-6	TGTGCCAGCAGTTACCAGGGCAGGGTCGCTTCACCCCTCCACTTT	CASSYQGRVASPLHF
.	.	TRBV9	TRBJ2-5	TGTGCCAGCAGCGTAGGTGTGGGACTCCAAGAGACCCAGTTCTTT	CASSVGVGLQETQFF
.	.	TRBV10-3	TRBJ1-1	TGTGCCATCAGCCAAGGATCAGGGGAAATGAACACTGAAGCTTTCTTT	CAISQGSGEMNTEAFF
.	.	TRBV12-3/TRBV12-4	TRBJ2-1	TGTGCCAGCAGTTCCAGCGTACAGGGATACAATGAGCAGTTCTTC	CASSSSVQGYNEQFF
TRBD2	many	TRBV5-1	TRBJ2-3	TGCGCCAGCAGCTTGGCACTAGCGGACACAGATACGCAGTATTTT	CASSLALADTDTQYF
.	.	TRBV6-1	TRBJ1-1	TGTGCCAGCGATTCCAACACAGTTGAAGCTTTCTTT	CASDSNTVEAFF
TRBD1	.	TRBV4-3	TRBJ1-5	TGCGCCAGCAGCTCACCCCCGGGACAGGGCGACCGTTTTCCGGATCAGCCCCAGCATTTT	CASSSPPGQGDRFPDQPQHF
.	.	TRBV7-8	TRBJ2-3	TGTGCCAGCAGCTTAGTCAGCAGCCAGGCGAGGTGGACAGATACGCAGTATTTT	CASSLVSSQARWTDTQYF
TRBD1	.	TRBV6-1	TRBJ2-7	TGTGCCAGCAGTGGGCCTACAGGGGGTTCGTCCTACAATGAGCAGTACTTC	CASSGPTGGSSYNEQYF
.	once	TRBV27	TRBJ2-5	TGTGCCAGCAGGCTGGGGTTACGGTCGTGGGAGCAGTACTTC	CASRLGLRSWEQYF
.	few	TRBV20-1	TRBJ1-2	TGCAGTGCCCACCACCCTAACTATGGCTACACCTTC	CSAHHPNYGYTF
.	once	TRBV24-1	TRBJ1-2	TGTGCCACCAGTGAGTCAGGGTTAACCTATGGCTACACCTTC	CATSESGLTYGYTF
.	.	TRBV12-3/TRBV12-4	TRBJ2-5	TGTGCCAGCAGTTTGCAACCGACCCAAGAGACCCAGTACTTC	CASSLQPTQETQYF
TRBD2	few	TRBV25-1	TRBJ2-1	TGTGCCAGCAGTGAATCAGCGGGGGGATGGCAGTTCTTC	CASSESAGGWQFF
.	few	TRBV29-1	TRBJ2-5	TGCAGCGTGGCGGCGATACAAGAGACCCAGTACTTC	CSVAAIQETQYF
TRBD2	few	TRBV6-5	TRBJ2-2	TGTGCCAGCAGATATCTCCGCCGAAGACTAGCTGGGGAGCTGTTTTTT	CASRYLRRRLAGELFF
.	.	TRBV7-2	TRBJ2-3	TGTGCCAGCAGCTTGAGTAGCGACCAAGATACGCAGTATTTT	CASSLSSDQDTQYF
.	.	TRBV5-1	TRBJ2-7	TGCGCCAGTCGGCCGGACAGCCACTACGAGCAGTACTTC	CASRPDSHYEQYF
.	.	TRBV13	TRBJ1-2	TGTGCCAGCAGCTTACAGGGGCTGTTAAAAAACTATGGCTACACCTTC	CASSLQGLLKNYGYTF
.	.	TRBV2	TRBJ1-1	TGTGCCAGCAGTGAAGGGGGGAAGGCTAACACTGAAGCTTTCTTT	CASSEGGKANTEAFF
.	few	TRBV5-1	TRBJ1-1	TGCGCCAGCAGCTCGAATCAGGGTGAAGCTTTCTTT	CASSSNQGEAFF
.	few	TRBV29-1	TRBJ2-3	TGCAGCGTTGAAGATCGCCGTCTTTTCACAGATACGCAGTATTTT	CSVEDRRLFTDTQYF
TRBD1	.	TRBV2	TRBJ2-5	TGTGCCAGCCTAACCTTACAGGGGGCCGAGACCCAGTACTTC	CASLTLQGAETQYF